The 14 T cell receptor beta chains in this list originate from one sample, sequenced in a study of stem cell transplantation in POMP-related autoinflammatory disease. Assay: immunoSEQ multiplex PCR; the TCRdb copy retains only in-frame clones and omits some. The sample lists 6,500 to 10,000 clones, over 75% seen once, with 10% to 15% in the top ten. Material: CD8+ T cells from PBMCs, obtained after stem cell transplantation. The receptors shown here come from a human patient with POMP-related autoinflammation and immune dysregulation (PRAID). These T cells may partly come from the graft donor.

The CDR3 here is CASSPSTDTQYF. For the CDR3, the DNA is TGTGCCAGTAGTCCGAGCACAGATACGCAGTATTTT. The chain has TRBV19 and TRBJ2-3; no clear D. The V gene's germline CDR1 is LNHDA and CDR2 SQIVND (reference sequence). V was pared by 5 bases and J by 0 bases, with 3 bases between. The CDR3 sequence is 12 residues long.

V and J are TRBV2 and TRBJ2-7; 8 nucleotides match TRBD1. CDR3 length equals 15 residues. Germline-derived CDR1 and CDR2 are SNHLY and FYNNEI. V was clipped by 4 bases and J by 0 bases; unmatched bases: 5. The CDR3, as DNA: TGTGCCAGCAGTGGGGACAGGACGAGCTCCTACGAGCAGTACTTC. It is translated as CASSGDRTSSYEQYF.

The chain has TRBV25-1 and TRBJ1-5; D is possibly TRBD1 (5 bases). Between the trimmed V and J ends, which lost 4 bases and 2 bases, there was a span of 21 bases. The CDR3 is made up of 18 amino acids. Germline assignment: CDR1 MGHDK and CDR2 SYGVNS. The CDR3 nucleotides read TGTGCCAGCAGTGGAAGGGAGAGGGGATCGTTAGGCAATCAGCCCCAGCATTTT. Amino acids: CASSGRERGSLGNQPQHF.

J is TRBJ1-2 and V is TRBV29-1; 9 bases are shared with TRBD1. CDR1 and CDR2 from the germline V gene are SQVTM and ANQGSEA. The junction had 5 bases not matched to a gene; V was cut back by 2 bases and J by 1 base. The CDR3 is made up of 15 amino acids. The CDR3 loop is CSVEFGTGINYGYTF. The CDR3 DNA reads TGCAGCGTTGAATTCGGGACAGGGATTAACTATGGCTACACCTTC.

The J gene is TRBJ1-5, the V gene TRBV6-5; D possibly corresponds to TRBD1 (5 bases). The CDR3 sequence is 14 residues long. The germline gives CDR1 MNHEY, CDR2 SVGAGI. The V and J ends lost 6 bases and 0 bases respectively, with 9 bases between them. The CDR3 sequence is CASSWTYSNQPQHF. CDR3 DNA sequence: TGTGCCAGCAGCTGGACATATAGCAATCAGCCCCAGCATTTT.

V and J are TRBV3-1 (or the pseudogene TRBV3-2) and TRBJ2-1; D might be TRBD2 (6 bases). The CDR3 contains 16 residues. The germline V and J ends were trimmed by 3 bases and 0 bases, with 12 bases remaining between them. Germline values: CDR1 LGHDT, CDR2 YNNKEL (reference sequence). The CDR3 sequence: CASSQGLPSSYNEQFF. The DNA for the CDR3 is TGTGCCAGCAGCCAGGGACTTCCGAGCTCCTACAATGAGCAGTTCTTC.

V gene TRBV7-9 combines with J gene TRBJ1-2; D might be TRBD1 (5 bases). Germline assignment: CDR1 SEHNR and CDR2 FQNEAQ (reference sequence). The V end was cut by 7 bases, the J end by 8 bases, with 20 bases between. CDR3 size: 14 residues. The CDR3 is CASTPGGQGYGYTF. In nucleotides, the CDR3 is TGTGCCAGCACCCCCGGCGGTCAGGGTTACGGCTACACCTTC.

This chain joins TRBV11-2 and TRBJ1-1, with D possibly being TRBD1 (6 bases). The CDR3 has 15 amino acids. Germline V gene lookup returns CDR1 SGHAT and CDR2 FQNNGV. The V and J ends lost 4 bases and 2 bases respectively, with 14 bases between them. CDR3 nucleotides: TGTGCCAGCAGCTCTGCCGGGACATTTAACACTGAAGCTTTCTTT. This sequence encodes CASSSAGTFNTEAFF.

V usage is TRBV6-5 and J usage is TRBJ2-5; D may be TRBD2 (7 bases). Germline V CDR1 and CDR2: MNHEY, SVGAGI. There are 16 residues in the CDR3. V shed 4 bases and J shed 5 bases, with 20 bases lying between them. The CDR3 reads CASSFSRGAGRETQYF. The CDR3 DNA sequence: TGTGCCAGCAGTTTCTCTCGGGGGGCTGGAAGGGAGACCCAGTACTTC.

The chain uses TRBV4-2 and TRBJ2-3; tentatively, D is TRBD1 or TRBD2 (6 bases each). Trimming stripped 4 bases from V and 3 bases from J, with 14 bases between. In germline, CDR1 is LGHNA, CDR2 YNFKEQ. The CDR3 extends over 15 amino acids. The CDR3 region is CASSPSGGGTDTQYF. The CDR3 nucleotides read TGTGCCAGCAGCCCTTCCGGAGGGGGGACAGATACGCAGTATTTT.

CDR3 in DNA: TGTGCCAGCAGCTCCGACCGGAACTACGAGCAGTACTTC. Translated, it gives CASSSDRNYEQYF. The rearrangement links TRBV7-9 to TRBJ2-7, with D unclear. Germline V gene data show CDR1 as SEHNR and CDR2 as FQNEAQ (reference sequence). The V gene lost 4 bases and the J gene lost 3 bases, with 10 bases spanning the gap. CDR3 length: 13 residues.

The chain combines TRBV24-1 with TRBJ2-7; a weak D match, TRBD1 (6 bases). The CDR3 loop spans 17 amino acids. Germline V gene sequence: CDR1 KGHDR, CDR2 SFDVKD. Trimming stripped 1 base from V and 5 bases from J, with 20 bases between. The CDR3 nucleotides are TGTGCCACCAGTGATTTTAATCTTGGGGGCTCCTACCACGAGCAGTACGTC. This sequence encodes CATSDFNLGGSYHEQYV.

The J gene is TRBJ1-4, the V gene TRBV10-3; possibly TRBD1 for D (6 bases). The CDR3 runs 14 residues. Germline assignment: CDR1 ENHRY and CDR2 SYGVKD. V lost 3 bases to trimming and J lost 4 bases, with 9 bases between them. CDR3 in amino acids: CAISDRGNNEKLFF. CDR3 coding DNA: TGTGCCATCAGTGACAGGGGTAATAATGAAAAACTGTTTTTT.

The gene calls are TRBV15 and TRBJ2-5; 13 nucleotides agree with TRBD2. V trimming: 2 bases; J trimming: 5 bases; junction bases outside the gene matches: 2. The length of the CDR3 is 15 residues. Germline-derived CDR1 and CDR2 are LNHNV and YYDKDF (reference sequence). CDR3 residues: CATSRKTSGRETQYF. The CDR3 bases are TGTGCCACCAGCAGAAAGACTAGCGGGAGGGAGACCCAGTACTTC. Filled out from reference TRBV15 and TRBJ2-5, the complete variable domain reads DAMVIQNPRYQVTQFGKPVTLSCSQTLNHNVMYWYQQKSSQAPKLLFHYYDKDFNNEADTPDNFQSRRPNTSFCFLDIRSPGLGDTAMYLCATSRKTSGRETQYFGPGTRLLVL.